Presented here are 3 T cell receptor beta chains from one specimen sequenced in a study of immunodeficiency. Assay: immunoSEQ multiplex PCR; the TCRdb copy retains only in-frame clones and omits some. This repertoire shows 1,200 to 1,500 clones, roughly 92% found once; its top ten account for less than 3%. Sequencing was performed on CD8+ T cells from blood. The receptors come from a human donor in good health.

This rearrangement joins TRBV9 to TRBJ2-1, with 8 bases identical to TRBD2. From germline, CDR1 is SGDLS and CDR2 YYNGEE. The ends lost 2 bases at V and 7 bases at J; junction bases unmatched: 8. The CDR3 has 15 amino acids. CDR3 nucleotides: TGTGCCAGCAGCGTCGGGACTAGGGAGGGGAATGAGCAGTTCTTC. Protein product: CASSVGTREGNEQFF.

The V call is TRBV3-1 (or the pseudogene TRBV3-2), the J call TRBJ1-2; D perhaps matches TRBD1 (6 bases). Germline-derived CDR1 and CDR2 are LGHDT and YNNKEL (reference sequence). CDR3 length: 15 residues. V lost 4 bases and J 2 bases, leaving 14 bases between the germline ends. The CDR3 region has the DNA TGTGCCAGCAGCCCAGCCCAGAGGGGGAACTATGGCTACACCTTC. Amino acids: CASSPAQRGNYGYTF.

The V gene is TRBV19, the J gene TRBJ2-7, with D possibly being TRBD1 or TRBD2 (6 bases each). Trimming cost V 3 bases and J 4 bases, with 13 bases left between them. The germline gives CDR1 LNHDA, CDR2 SQIVND (reference sequence). The CDR3 contains 14 residues. CDR3 DNA sequence: TGTGCCAGTAGTATTACGGGGGCCTCATACGAGCAGTACTTC. Its translation is CASSITGASYEQYF.